This T cell receptor (beta chain) was captured by sequencing in a study of control samples from healthy donors and cancer patients. Sequencing used immunoSEQ multiplex PCR; TCRdb keeps in-frame clones, though not all of them. The data hold about 98,000 clones, with 70% to 80% observed a single time. This sequence originates from a woman aged 25 to 39 in good health. The sample taken for sequencing was blood.

Here the CDR3 reads CATSRGGQGQPQHF. The DNA of the CDR3 is TGTGCCACCAGCAGAGGGGGTCAGGGACAGCCCCAGCATTTT. V and J are TRBV15 and TRBJ1-5; possibly TRBD1 for D (5 bases). The CDR3 is 14 amino acids. Between the trimmed V and J ends, which lost 1 base and 7 bases, there was a span of 11 bases. Germline V gene data show CDR1 as LNHNV and CDR2 as YYDKDF (reference sequence).